One and the same sample provided the 9 T cell receptor beta chains below, sequenced in a study of spatial heterogeneity in lung cancer. Study outcomes and limitations: Higher tumor mutation counts went along with higher counts of expanded intratumoral alpha and beta TCRs.

TCRdb passed the 5' RACE reads through MiXCR, listing each CDR3 protein once. Here the sample spans about 10,000 distinct CDR3 sequences, 12% being singletons. Time point meaning: sample taken at primary tumor resection. These receptors lack a known antigen. Material: lung tumor tissue, obtained at surgery. The receptors stem from a male donor with early-stage non-small cell lung cancer.

The chain has TRBV7-8 and TRBJ2-1, with D tentatively TRBD2 (6 bases). The germline gives CDR1 SGHVS, CDR2 FQNEAQ. With 7 bases removed from V and 4 bases from J, the gap between germline ends came to 17 bases. The CDR3 totals 15 residues. The CDR3 loop is CASNLGPSGYNEQFF. The CDR3 nucleotides are TGTGCCAGCAACCTGGGGCCCAGCGGGTACAATGAGCAGTTCTTC.

In its sample, this clonotype was seen many times. The chain employs TRBV28 and TRBJ2-5, with D unresolved. V lost 3 bases to trimming and J lost 5 bases, with 7 bases between them. The germline V gene encodes CDR1 MDHEN and CDR2 SYDVKM. The CDR3 runs 12 residues. CDR3 in DNA: TGTGCCAGCAGTTTGAATATTGAGACCCAGTACTTC. Translated, it gives CASSLNIETQYF.

This clonotype rates as medium-sized (0.01 to 0.1%). The J gene is TRBJ1-1, the V gene TRBV29-1; no definite D call. Trimming shortened V by 6 bases and J by 0 bases, and 11 bases separated the two germline ends. The CDR3 covers 13 residues. Germline assignment: CDR1 SQVTM and CDR2 ANQGSEA. The CDR3 sequence is CSVGSYLNTEAFF. The DNA for the CDR3 is TGCAGCGTGGGAAGTTACTTGAACACTGAAGCTTTCTTT.

Many counts were recorded for this clonotype. This chain joins TRBV20-1 and TRBJ2-4, with D maybe TRBD1 (5 bases). Trimming removed 4 bases at V and 1 base at J, with 11 bases between. Germline CDR1 DFQATT, CDR2 SNEGSKA (reference sequence). The CDR3 contains 14 residues. CDR3: CSATRGFAKNIQYF. The CDR3, as DNA: TGCAGTGCTACTAGGGGTTTCGCCAAAAACATTCAGTACTTC.

The chain has TRBV3-1 and TRBJ2-7, with D perhaps matching TRBD1 or TRBD2 (5 bases each). The CDR3 is 14 residues long. CDR1 and CDR2 from the germline V gene are LGHDT and YNNKEL (reference sequence). V was trimmed by 5 bases and J by 0 bases, leaving 11 bases between them. The chain's CDR3 is CASSAGTVSYEQYF. CDR3 bases: TGTGCCAGCAGCGCCGGGACCGTCTCCTACGAGCAGTACTTC.

In this sample, this clonotype is medium-sized. The V call is TRBV9, the J call TRBJ1-4; no clear D. The CDR3 is 15 residues long. Trimming left V 3 bases short and J 5 bases short, with 14 bases between. Germline-derived CDR1 and CDR2 are SGDLS and YYNGEE. The CDR3 sequence is CASSARVTENEKLFF. In nucleotides, the CDR3 is TGTGCCAGCAGCGCAAGAGTGACGGAGAATGAAAAACTGTTTTTT.

At least ten counts were recorded for this clonotype. The chain couples TRBV4-2 to TRBJ1-3, with D unresolved. This CDR3 is built from 16 residues. Germline V CDR1 and CDR2: LGHNA, YNFKEQ. V lost 0 bases and J lost 0, with 9 bases in between. The CDR3 protein is CASSQDAEGSGNTIYF. DNA of the CDR3: TGTGCCAGCAGCCAAGATGCAGAAGGCTCTGGAAACACCATATATTTT.

This clonotype was picked up many times. V usage is TRBV20-1 and J usage is TRBJ2-4; 11 positions match TRBD2. CDR3 length: 21 amino acids. Germline V lookup: CDR1 DFQATT, CDR2 SNEGSKA (reference sequence). The junction had 20 bases not matched to a gene; V was cut back by 4 bases and J by 0 bases. CDR3 residues: CSAMNTPLAGGLPVAKNIQYF. CDR3 in DNA: TGCAGTGCTATGAATACGCCTCTAGCGGGAGGCCTTCCCGTAGCCAAAAACATTCAGTACTTC.

Ten or more counts support this clonotype. J is TRBJ1-5 and V is TRBV7-9; 10 bases agree with TRBD1. The CDR3 runs to 14 residues. CDR1 and CDR2 from the germline V gene are SEHNR and FQNEAQ (reference sequence). V shed 6 bases, J shed 9 bases, and the junction held 8 bases outside the gene matches. This chain's CDR3 is CASSTTGGGRPQHF. The CDR3 nucleotides read TGTGCCAGCAGTACGACAGGGGGCGGGCGGCCCCAGCATTTT. Combining the CDR3 with reference TRBV7-9 and TRBJ1-5 gives the whole variable domain DTGVSQNPRHKITKRGQNVTFRCDPISEHNRLYWYRQTLGQGPEFLTYFQNEAQLEKSRLLSDRFSAERPKGSFSTLEIQRTEQGDSAMYLCASSTTGGGRPQHFGDGTRLSIL.